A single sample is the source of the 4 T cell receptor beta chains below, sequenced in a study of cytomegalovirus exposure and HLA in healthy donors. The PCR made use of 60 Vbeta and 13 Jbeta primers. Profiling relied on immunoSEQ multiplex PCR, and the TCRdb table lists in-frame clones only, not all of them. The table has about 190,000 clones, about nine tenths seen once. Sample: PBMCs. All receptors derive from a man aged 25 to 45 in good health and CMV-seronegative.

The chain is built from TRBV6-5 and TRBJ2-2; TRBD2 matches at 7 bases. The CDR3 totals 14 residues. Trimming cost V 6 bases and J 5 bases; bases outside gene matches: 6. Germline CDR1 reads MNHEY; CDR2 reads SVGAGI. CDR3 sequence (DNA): TGTGCCAGCAGGGGGGGGGTGAGGACCGGGGAGCTGTTTTTT. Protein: CASRGGVRTGELFF.

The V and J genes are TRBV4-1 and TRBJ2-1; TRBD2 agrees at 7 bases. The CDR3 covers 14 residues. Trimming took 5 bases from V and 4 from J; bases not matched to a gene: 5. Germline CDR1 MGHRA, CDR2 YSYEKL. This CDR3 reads CASSGRVGYNEQFF. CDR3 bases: TGCGCCAGCAGCGGGAGGGTGGGGTACAATGAGCAGTTCTTC.

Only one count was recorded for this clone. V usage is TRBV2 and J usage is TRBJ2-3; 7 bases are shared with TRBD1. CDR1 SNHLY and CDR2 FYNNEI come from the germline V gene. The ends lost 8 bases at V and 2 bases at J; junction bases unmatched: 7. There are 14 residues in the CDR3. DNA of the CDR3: TGTGCCAGCGTGGGACAGCCCCTCACAGATACGCAGTATTTT. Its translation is CASVGQPLTDTQYF.

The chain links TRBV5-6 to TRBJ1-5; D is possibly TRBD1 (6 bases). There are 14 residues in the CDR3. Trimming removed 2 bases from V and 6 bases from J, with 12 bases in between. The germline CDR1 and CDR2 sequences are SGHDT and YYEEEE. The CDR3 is CASSLQGGGQPQHF. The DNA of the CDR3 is TGTGCCAGCAGCTTACAGGGAGGGGGTCAGCCCCAGCATTTT. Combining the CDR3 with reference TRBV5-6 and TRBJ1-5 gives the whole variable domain DAGVTQSPTHLIKTRGQQVTLRCSPKSGHDTVSWYQQALGQGPQFIFQYYEEEERQRGNFPDRFSGHQFPNYSSELNVNALLLGDSALYLCASSLQGGGQPQHFGDGTRLSIL.